These 26 T cell receptor beta chains were sequenced from one sample in a study of metastatic and nonmetastatic thyroid tumors. Ahead of thyroid surgery, no patient had received treatment of any kind. TCRdb re-called the PCR reads with MiXCR. This table holds 70,000 or so clones, 13% to 15% found once. The sequencing input was blood. Receptor source: a male donor with papillary thyroid cancer or a benign thyroid nodule (not recorded which). Some clones in this sample may be carry-over from other donors' samples.

This clone was found many times. V usage is TRBV20-1 and J usage is TRBJ2-1; 13 positions agree with TRBD2. This CDR3 has 15 amino acids. Germline values: CDR1 DFQATT, CDR2 SNEGSKA (reference sequence). Germline trimming cut 6 bases from V and 8 bases from J; bases unmatched to any gene: 10. The CDR3 sequence: CSAPRTSGSNDEQFF. CDR3 DNA sequence: TGCAGTGCGCCTCGGACTAGCGGGAGTAACGATGAGCAGTTCTTC.

This clone has a count of ten or more. This sequence joins TRBV28 and TRBJ1-2; D unclear. This CDR3 is built from 13 residues. Between the trimmed V and J ends, which lost 3 bases and 2 bases, there was a span of 7 bases. Germline V gene sequence: CDR1 MDHEN, CDR2 SYDVKM. The CDR3 DNA reads as TGTGCCAGCAGTTTTCTTCAAAACTATGGCTACACCTTC. Amino acid sequence: CASSFLQNYGYTF.

This clone appeared many times. The V gene is TRBV14, the J gene TRBJ2-3; TRBD2 matches 8 bases. Germline V gene lookup returns CDR1 SGHDN and CDR2 FVKESK. Trimming at V came to 5 bases and at J to 1 base, leaving 14 bases not matched to a gene. The CDR3 length is 18 residues. The CDR3 sequence is CASSTRLVFGRGTDTQYF. DNA of the CDR3: TGTGCCAGCAGCACTAGACTGGTGTTCGGGAGGGGCACAGATACGCAGTATTTT. The variable domain in full, with the rest retrieved from reference TRBV14 and TRBJ2-3, is EAGVTQFPSHSVIEKGQTVTLRCDPISGHDNLYWYRRVMGKEIKFLLHFVKESKQDESGMPNNRFLAERTGGTYSTLKVQPAELEDSGVYFCASSTRLVFGRGTDTQYFGPGTRLTVL.

This clone was detected ten times or more. This sample also contains other DNA sequences that code for the same CDR3. The rearrangement joins TRBV29-1 to TRBJ2-3; a weak D match, TRBD2 (6 bases). V gave up 2 bases and J gave up 3 bases, with 9 bases separating them. The CDR3 covers 13 residues. Germline V lookup: CDR1 SQVTM, CDR2 ANQGSEA. DNA of the CDR3: TGCAGCGTTGAACACGGGGGTACAGATACGCAGTATTTT. It codes for CSVEHGGTDTQYF.

This clone has ten or more counts. This rearrangement joins TRBV12-3 or TRBV12-4 to TRBJ2-4, with 7 bases fitting TRBD1. V dropped 4 bases and J dropped 8; count of bases not matched to a gene: 5. The CDR3 covers 13 residues. CDR3 coding DNA: TGTGCCAGCAGTTCCCAGCAGGGGGACATTCAGTACTTC. Its protein product is CASSSQQGDIQYF.

This clone was counted a few times. The chain is built from TRBV28 and TRBJ1-6; TRBD1 might be the D (6 bases). Trimming stripped 5 bases from V and 6 bases from J, with 17 bases between. CDR3 size: 16 residues. In germline, CDR1 is MDHEN, CDR2 SYDVKM. This CDR3 reads CASSRWAGEGNSPLHF. CDR3 nucleotide sequence: TGTGCCAGCAGTCGCTGGGCAGGGGAAGGTAATTCACCCCTCCACTTT.

There are many counts of this clone. The junction does not match germline at one end; this may be a read error. The rearrangement links TRBV5-1 to TRBJ2-2; 8 nucleotides align to TRBD1. CDR1 is SGHRS and CDR2 is YFSETQ in the germline V gene. This CDR3 region has 16 residues. CDR3 amino acids: CASSDLGQGGFGEPFF. CDR3 sequence (DNA): TGCGCCAGCAGCGATCTCGGACAGGGCGGGTTCGGGGAGCCGTTTTTT.

This clone was counted many times. The chain is built from TRBV6-1 and TRBJ1-4; 9 bases are shared with TRBD1. Germline V gene lookup returns CDR1 MNHNS and CDR2 SASEGT. The CDR3 is made up of 16 amino acids. J gave up 4 bases and V 4 bases, and 7 bases lay outside the gene matches. CDR3 in DNA: TGTGCCAGCAGTGCCACAGGGGGCGCGTATAATGAAAAACTGTTTTTT. Encoded protein: CASSATGGAYNEKLFF.

This clone was seen many times. This chain uses TRBV7-8 with TRBJ2-1; 13 bases map to TRBD2. Germline V lookup: CDR1 SGHVS, CDR2 FQNEAQ. Trimming at V came to 3 bases and at J to 8 bases, leaving 7 bases not matched to a gene. The CDR3 is 16 residues long. This chain's CDR3 is CASSFLGTSGKDEQFF. In DNA, the CDR3 is TGTGCCAGCAGCTTTCTCGGGACTAGCGGGAAAGATGAGCAGTTCTTC.

This clone appeared many times. Relative to the germline gene, one junction end is altered; a read error may explain this. The rearrangement uses TRBV7-7 and TRBJ2-3; D might be TRBD2 (7 bases). The length of the CDR3 is 14 residues. Germline CDR1 SSHAT, CDR2 FNYEAQ (reference sequence). The CDR3 here is CASSLGGGPDTQYF. CDR3 nucleotides: TGTGCTAGCAGCTTAGGGGGAGGGCCAGATACGCAGTATTTT.

This clone showed up many times. CDR3 nucleotide sequence: TGCGCCAGCAGCTTGGAGGGGACGACACTTGAAGCTTTCTTT. Translating it yields CASSLEGTTLEAFF. J is TRBJ1-1 and V is TRBV5-1; TRBD1 is a possible D gene (5 bases). This CDR3 spans 14 amino acids. Germline CDR1 is SGHRS and CDR2 is YFSETQ. Trimming removed 0 bases at V and 7 bases at J, with 13 bases between.

This clone was detected ten times or more. The CDR3 sequence: CASTPGTTNNEQYV. The CDR3 nucleotides are TGTGCCAGCACCCCGGGGACAACCAATAACGAGCAGTACGTC. The chain is built from TRBV7-8 and TRBJ2-7, with D maybe TRBD1 (6 bases). The CDR3 spans 14 residues. The ends were cut back, 7 bases at V and 5 bases at J, with 18 bases in the middle. CDR1 is SGHVS and CDR2 is FQNEAQ in the germline V gene.

This clone is labeled as medium-sized. The V and J genes are TRBV20-1 and TRBJ2-7; unclear D gene. Trimming took off 0 bases at V and 0 bases at J, with 9 bases between the two ends. The CDR3 length is 14 residues. CDR1 and CDR2 from the germline V gene are DFQATT and SNEGSKA (reference sequence). CDR3 loop: CSARDPASSYEQYF. The CDR3 nucleotides read TGCAGTGCTAGAGATCCGGCTAGCTCCTACGAGCAGTACTTC.

Ten or more counts support this clone. The gene calls are TRBV28 and TRBJ1-5; 8 bases are a match to TRBD1. The CDR3 is 14 amino acids. CDR1 and CDR2 (germline): MDHEN, SYDVKM. Losses at the gene ends were 5 bases for V and 3 bases for J; bases not matched to a gene: 3. The CDR3: CASSPGQVNQPQHF. The CDR3 DNA reads TGTGCCAGCAGTCCGGGACAGGTCAATCAGCCCCAGCATTTT.

This clone was detected ten times or more. The J gene is TRBJ2-1, the V gene TRBV14; D tentatively reads TRBD1 or TRBD2 (5 bases each). This CDR3 is 15 amino acids long. Trimming shortened V by 3 bases and J by 6 bases, and 15 bases separated the two germline ends. Germline V gene data show CDR1 as SGHDN and CDR2 as FVKESK. The CDR3 is CASSQMGETSNEQFF. CDR3 coding DNA: TGTGCCAGCAGCCAGATGGGGGAGACGAGCAATGAGCAGTTCTTC.

This clone was seen many times. The chain links TRBV3-1 to TRBJ2-5; maybe TRBD1 (5 bases). Looked up from germline, CDR1 is LGHDT and CDR2 is YNNKEL (reference sequence). The CDR3 spans 13 residues. Trimming pared 3 bases from V and 2 bases from J, leaving 7 bases between. The CDR3 region has the DNA TGTGCCAGCAGCCATAACAGGCAAGAGACCCAGTACTTC. Its translation: CASSHNRQETQYF.

This clone was seen many times. The DNA of the CDR3 is TGTGCCAGTAGTTCAATCGGAACAGGGACTTACAATGAGCAGTTCTTC. It codes for CASSSIGTGTYNEQFF. The chain joins TRBV19 to TRBJ2-1; D tentatively reads TRBD1 or TRBD2 (6 bases each). The CDR3 covers 16 residues. From germline, CDR1 is LNHDA and CDR2 SQIVND (reference sequence). Between the trimmed V and J ends, which lost 5 bases and 4 bases, there was a span of 18 bases.

This clone was detected ten times or more. The CDR3 sequence is CASSIRDRDTYNEQFF. In nucleotides, the CDR3 is TGTGCCAGTAGTATTCGGGACAGGGATACCTACAATGAGCAGTTCTTC. The chain carries TRBV19 and TRBJ2-1, with TRBD1 matching 9 bases. Germline values: CDR1 LNHDA, CDR2 SQIVND (reference sequence). The CDR3 is 16 amino acids. V was clipped by 3 bases and J by 2 bases; unmatched bases: 5.

There are many counts of this clone. J is TRBJ1-4 and V is TRBV19; no definite D call. V lost 6 bases, J lost 7 bases, and 9 bases lay in between. CDR3 length: 12 residues. CDR1 is LNHDA, CDR2 SQIVND, per germline (reference sequence). The CDR3 loop is CASRQTGEKLFF. CDR3 nucleotides: TGTGCCAGTAGACAAACCGGTGAAAAACTGTTTTTT.

This chain uses TRBV2 with TRBJ1-5; D may be TRBD1 (6 bases). Trimming stripped 6 bases from V and 0 bases from J, with 24 bases between. Germline CDR1 is SNHLY and CDR2 is FYNNEI. CDR3 length equals 19 residues. The DNA for the CDR3 is TGTGCCAGCAGGGAGGGTGTCCTAGGACAGACATATAGCAATCAGCCCCAGCATTTT. Amino acids: CASREGVLGQTYSNQPQHF.

V usage is TRBV3-1 and J usage is TRBJ1-6; D is unclear. The germline V and J ends were trimmed by 1 base and 7 bases, with 11 bases remaining between them. The length of the CDR3 is 15 residues. In germline, CDR1 is LGHDT, CDR2 YNNKEL (reference sequence). This CDR3 is CASSQGEVENSPLHF. For the CDR3, the DNA is TGTGCCAGCAGCCAAGGGGAAGTAGAAAATTCACCCCTCCACTTT.

V gene TRBV11-2 combines with J gene TRBJ2-3, with 9 bases that match TRBD2. V shed 4 bases, J shed 5 bases, and the junction held 10 bases outside the gene matches. In germline, CDR1 is SGHAT, CDR2 FQNNGV. This CDR3 spans 16 amino acids. CDR3 in amino acids: CASSSNSGGLKDTQYF. The DNA of the CDR3 is TGTGCCAGCAGCTCGAATAGCGGGGGACTAAAAGATACGCAGTATTTT. Full variable domain (missing parts from reference TRBV11-2 and TRBJ2-3): EAGVAQSPRYKIIEKRQSVAFWCNPISGHATLYWYQQILGQGPKLLIQFQNNGVVDDSQLPKDRFSAERLKGVDSTLKIQPAKLEDSAVYLCASSSNSGGLKDTQYFGPGTRLTVL.

This clone was seen repeatedly, ten times or more. This chain joins TRBV12-3 or TRBV12-4 and TRBJ2-1; 9 bases match TRBD1. The CDR3 has 14 amino acids. Trimming removed 7 bases from V and 5 bases from J; junction bases left unmatched: 6. The CDR3 sequence: CASTVTGGNNEQFF. CDR3 nucleotides: TGTGCCAGCACCGTGACAGGGGGAAACAATGAGCAGTTCTTC.

This clone was observed many times. CDR3 sequence (DNA): TGTGCCAGCAGTTCGGTGCTCTCTGGAAACACCATATATTTT. It translates to CASSSVLSGNTIYF. V is TRBV6-1 and J is TRBJ1-3, with no clear D. The V gene's germline CDR1 is MNHNS and CDR2 SASEGT. The V end was cut by 5 bases, the J end by 0 bases, with 8 bases between. CDR3 length equals 14 residues.

This clone was counted at least ten times. The junction departs from the called germline gene at one end, perhaps through a read error. This rearrangement joins TRBV7-7 to TRBJ2-3, with 7 bases that match TRBD2. CDR1 is SSHAT and CDR2 is FNYEAQ in the germline V gene (reference sequence). The CDR3 spans 15 residues. CDR3 sequence reads: CASSTGAGFTDTQYF. The CDR3 DNA reads as TGTGCTAGCAGCACGGGAGCGGGATTCACAGATACGCAGTATTTT.

This clone has at least ten counts. DNA of the CDR3: TGCGCCAGCAGTGAGGGTACTCACACAGATACGCAGTATTTT. Its protein is CASSEGTHTDTQYF. The chain combines TRBV10-1 with TRBJ2-3; the D is unclear. The length of the CDR3 is 14 residues. V was trimmed by 2 bases and J by 2 bases, leaving 8 bases between them. Germline CDR1 WNHNN, CDR2 SYGVQD (reference sequence).